This T cell receptor beta chain was documented in a study of T cell clonality in common variable immunodeficiency. Details on this clone: What it binds is unknown. The CDR3 extends 3 residues past the end of the read, so its final part is completed from the germline J gene.

Notes on the study in general: Common variable immunodeficiency TCR beta sequences reportedly had fewer deletions and N-nucleotide insertions.

V lost 6 bases to trimming and J lost 4 bases; unmatched junction nucleotides: 5. The CDR3 consists of 14 residues. Germline V gives CDR1 ENHRY, CDR2 SYGVKD. No CVID subject was ill or on immunomodulatory drugs when sampled. TCRdb's table, derived via immunoSEQ multiplex PCR, lists solely in-frame clones and lacks some. The specimen has roughly 32,000 clones, none found just once. The chain recombines TRBV10-3 with TRBJ2-7, with TRBD1 matching 11 bases. This receptor was taken from a human donor with common variable immunodeficiency. The sequencing sample was made of peripheral blood mononuclear cells. The CDR3 is CAISVGTGGYEQYF. Incomplete CDR3 DNA: TGTGCCATCAGCGTTGGGACAGGGGGGTACGAG.